The sequence of this T cell receptor (beta chain) was determined in a study of naive and memory T cell subsets. Sequential positive selection took CD4 T cells first, then CD8 T cells. Cells stained for CD3, CD4, CD8, CD45RA and CD27 were sorted into four subsets. Study results and limitations: Over 90% of naive TCR sequences appeared only once after error correction, unlike memory subsets. A few larger clonotypes appeared in naive repertoires, especially CD8, possibly memory cells re-expressing CD45RA.

V lost 8 bases to trimming and J lost 14 bases, with 18 bases between them. The CDR3 loop spans 11 amino acids. Germline loops: CDR1 ENHRY, CDR2 SYGVKD. Notes on this clonotype: Its matching antigen is unknown.

The beta constant-region primer was an equimolar mix of two oligonucleotides covering TRBC1 and TRBC2. The ligated cDNA underwent four PCR rounds using SP2 and nested alpha and beta constant-region primers. Ligation attached a single-stranded oligonucleotide with a 12-nucleotide UMI and the SP2 primer to the cDNA 3' end. TCRdb independently ran MiXCR on the UMI-ligation and nested PCR reads; one entry per CDR3 protein. Of roughly 97,000 distinct CDR3 sequences in the sample, about 14% were seen once. This TCR was recovered from a human donor in good health. The chain has TRBV10-3 and TRBJ1-2, with D unresolved. The sequenced sample was naive CD8+ T cells from blood. In DNA, the CDR3 is TGTGCCATCGGGTCAGACTTAGGTGGGACCTTC. As protein: CAIGSDLGGTF.